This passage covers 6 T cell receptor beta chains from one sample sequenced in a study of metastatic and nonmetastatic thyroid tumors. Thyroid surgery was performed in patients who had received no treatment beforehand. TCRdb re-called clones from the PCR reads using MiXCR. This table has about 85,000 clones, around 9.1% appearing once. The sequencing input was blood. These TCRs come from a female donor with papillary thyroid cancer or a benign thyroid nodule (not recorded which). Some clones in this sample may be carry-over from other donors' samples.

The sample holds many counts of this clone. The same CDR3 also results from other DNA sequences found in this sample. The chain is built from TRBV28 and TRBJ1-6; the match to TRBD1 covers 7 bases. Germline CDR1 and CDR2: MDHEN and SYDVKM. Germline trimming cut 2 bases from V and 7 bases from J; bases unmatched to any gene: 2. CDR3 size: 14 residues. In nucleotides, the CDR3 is TGTGCCAGCAGTTTAAACAGGGGAAATTCACCCCTCCACTTT. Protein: CASSLNRGNSPLHF. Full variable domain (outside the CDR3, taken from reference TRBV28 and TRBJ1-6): DVKVTQSSRYLVKRTGEKVFLECVQDMDHENMFWYRQDPGLGLRLIYFSYDVKMKEKGDIPEGYSVSREKKERFSLILESASTNQTSMYLCASSLNRGNSPLHFGNGTRLTVT.

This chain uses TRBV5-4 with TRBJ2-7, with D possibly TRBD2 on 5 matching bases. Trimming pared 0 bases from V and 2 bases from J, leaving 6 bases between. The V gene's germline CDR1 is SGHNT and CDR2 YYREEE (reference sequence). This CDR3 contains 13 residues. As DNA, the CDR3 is TGTGCCAGCAGCTTGGGCGGGCCCTACGAGCAGTACTTC. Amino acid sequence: CASSLGGPYEQYF.

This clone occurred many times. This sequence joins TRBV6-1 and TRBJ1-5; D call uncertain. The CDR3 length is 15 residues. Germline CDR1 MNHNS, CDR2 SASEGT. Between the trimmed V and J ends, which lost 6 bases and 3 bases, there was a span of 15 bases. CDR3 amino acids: CASRADWVDNQPQHF. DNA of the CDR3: TGTGCCAGCAGGGCCGATTGGGTGGACAATCAGCCCCAGCATTTT.

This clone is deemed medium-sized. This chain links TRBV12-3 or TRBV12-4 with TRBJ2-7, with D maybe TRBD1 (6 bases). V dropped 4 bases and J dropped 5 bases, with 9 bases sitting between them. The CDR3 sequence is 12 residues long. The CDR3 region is CASSYRANEQYF. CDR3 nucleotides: TGTGCCAGCAGTTACAGGGCCAACGAGCAGTACTTC.

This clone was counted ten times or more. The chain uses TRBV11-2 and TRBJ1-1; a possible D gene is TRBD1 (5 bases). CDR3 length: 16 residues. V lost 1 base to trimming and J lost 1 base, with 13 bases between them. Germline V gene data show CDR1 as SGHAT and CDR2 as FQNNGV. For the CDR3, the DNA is TGTGCCAGCAGCTTAGGTTTATCGGGGGGGAACACTGAAGCTTTCTTT. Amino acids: CASSLGLSGGNTEAFF. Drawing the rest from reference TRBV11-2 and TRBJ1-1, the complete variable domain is EAGVAQSPRYKIIEKRQSVAFWCNPISGHATLYWYQQILGQGPKLLIQFQNNGVVDDSQLPKDRFSAERLKGVDSTLKIQPAKLEDSAVYLCASSLGLSGGNTEAFFGQGTRLTVV.

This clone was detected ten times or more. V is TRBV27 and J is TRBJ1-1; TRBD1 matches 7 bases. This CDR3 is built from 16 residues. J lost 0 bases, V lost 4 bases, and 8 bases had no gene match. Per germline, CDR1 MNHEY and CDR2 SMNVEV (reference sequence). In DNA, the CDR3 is TGTGCCAGCAGTTCAATGACAGGGTTTATGAACACTGAAGCTTTCTTT. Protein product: CASSSMTGFMNTEAFF.